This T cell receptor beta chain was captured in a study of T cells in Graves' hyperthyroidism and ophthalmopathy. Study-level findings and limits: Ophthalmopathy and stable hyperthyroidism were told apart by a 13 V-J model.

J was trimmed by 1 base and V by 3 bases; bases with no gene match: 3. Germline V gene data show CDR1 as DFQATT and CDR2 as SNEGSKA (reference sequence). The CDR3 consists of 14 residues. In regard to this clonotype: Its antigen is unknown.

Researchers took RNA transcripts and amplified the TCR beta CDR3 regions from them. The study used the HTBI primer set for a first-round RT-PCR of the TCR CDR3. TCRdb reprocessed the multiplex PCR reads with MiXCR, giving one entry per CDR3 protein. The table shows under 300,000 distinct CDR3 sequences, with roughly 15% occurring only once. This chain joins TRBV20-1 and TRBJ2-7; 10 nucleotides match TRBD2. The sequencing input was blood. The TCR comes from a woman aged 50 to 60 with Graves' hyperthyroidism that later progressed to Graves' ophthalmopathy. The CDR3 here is CSARATSGSYEQYF. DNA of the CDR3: TGCAGTGCTAGGGCGACTAGCGGGTCCTACGAGCAGTACTTC.